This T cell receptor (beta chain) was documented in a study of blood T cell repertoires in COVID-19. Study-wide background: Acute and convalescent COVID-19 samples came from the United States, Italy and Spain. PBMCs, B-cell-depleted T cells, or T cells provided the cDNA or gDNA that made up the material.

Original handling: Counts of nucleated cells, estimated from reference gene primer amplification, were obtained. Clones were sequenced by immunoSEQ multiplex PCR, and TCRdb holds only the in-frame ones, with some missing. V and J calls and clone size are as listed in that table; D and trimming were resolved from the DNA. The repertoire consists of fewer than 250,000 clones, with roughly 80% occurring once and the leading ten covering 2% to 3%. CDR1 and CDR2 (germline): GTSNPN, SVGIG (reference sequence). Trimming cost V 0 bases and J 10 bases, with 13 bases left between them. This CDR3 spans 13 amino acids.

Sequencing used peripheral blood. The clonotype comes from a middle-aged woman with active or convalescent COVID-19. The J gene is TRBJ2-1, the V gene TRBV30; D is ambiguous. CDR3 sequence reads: CAWSVPGPREQFF. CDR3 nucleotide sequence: TGTGCCTGGAGTGTACCTGGTCCTCGGGAGCAGTTCTTC.